The 26 T cell receptor beta chains below all came from one sample that was sequenced in a study of blood T cell repertoires in COVID-19. Using immunoSEQ multiplex PCR, the repertoire was profiled, and TCRdb retains in-frame clones only, with some absent. Here the sample spans about 100,000 clones, 65% to 80% being singletons. Material for sequencing was peripheral blood. The source is a woman aged 35 to 49 with acute or convalescent COVID-19.

The chain couples TRBV19 to TRBJ2-2, with TRBD1 matching over 9 bases. Germline assignment: CDR1 LNHDA and CDR2 SQIVND (reference sequence). This CDR3 comprises 15 residues. The trim removed 4 bases at V and 6 bases at J, leaving 6 bases unmatched. The CDR3, as DNA: TGTGCCAGTAGTAGGGACAGGGTCCGGTCCGGGGAGCTGTTTTTT. Amino acids: CASSRDRVRSGELFF.

The CDR3 coding sequence is TGTGCCAGCAGCTTAGAACAGGGTAATATGGATACGCAGTATTTT. Translated, it gives CASSLEQGNMDTQYF. V is TRBV7-7 and J is TRBJ2-3; D is possibly TRBD1 (6 bases). This CDR3 contains 15 residues. Germline lookup yields CDR1 SSHAT and CDR2 FNYEAQ (reference sequence). Trimming pared 1 base from V and 6 bases from J, leaving 14 bases between.

This chain connects TRBV19 to TRBJ2-7, with 9 bases that match TRBD1. The CDR3 totals 15 residues. J lost 4 bases, V lost 5 bases, and 9 bases had no gene match. CDR1 is LNHDA and CDR2 is SQIVND in the germline V gene (reference sequence). The CDR3 nucleotides are TGTGCCAGTAGTCCGGGACAGGGAATCGGGTACGAGCAGTACTTC. Its translation: CASSPGQGIGYEQYF.

A few counts support this clone. This specimen includes other DNA sequences encoding the same CDR3. The chain is built from TRBV27 and TRBJ2-2, with D unclear. Germline V gives CDR1 MNHEY, CDR2 SMNVEV (reference sequence). The V gene lost 6 bases and the J gene lost 6 bases, with 5 bases spanning the gap. This CDR3 has 11 residues. CDR3 in DNA: TGTGCCAGCAGGAGCGCCGGGGAGCTGTTTTTT. Encoded protein: CASRSAGELFF.

The chain has TRBV25-1 and TRBJ2-2; weak D call: TRBD2 (5 bases). The germline V gene has CDR1 MGHDK and CDR2 SYGVNS. CDR3 length: 14 amino acids. Trimming removed 3 bases from V and 5 bases from J, with 10 bases in between. In DNA, the CDR3 is TGTGCCAGCAGTGATCCCCGGGAAACCGGGGAGCTGTTTTTT. It encodes CASSDPRETGELFF. The full variable domain, with the rest looked up from reference TRBV25-1 and TRBJ2-2, is EADIYQTPRYLVIGTGKKITLECSQTMGHDKMYWYQQDPGMELHLIHYSYGVNSTEKGDLSSESTVSRIRTEHFPLTLESARPSHTSQYLCASSDPRETGELFFGEGSRLTVL.

This clone turned up a few times. The V call is TRBV2, the J call TRBJ2-7, with TRBD1 as a possible D gene (6 bases). CDR1 SNHLY and CDR2 FYNNEI come from the germline V gene. With 5 bases removed from V and 0 bases from J, the gap between germline ends came to 11 bases. This CDR3 is 14 amino acids long. For the CDR3, the DNA is TGTGCCAGCAGTTGGGACACTAGCTCCTACGAGCAGTACTTC. Its translation is CASSWDTSSYEQYF.

The rearrangement joins TRBV5-1 to TRBJ1-2; D remains ambiguous. From germline, CDR1 is SGHRS and CDR2 YFSETQ. V was clipped by 0 bases and J by 6 bases, with 9 bases between them. The CDR3 has 13 residues. The CDR3 DNA reads TGCGCCAGCAGCTTGGATTACGGGGATGGCTACACCTTC. Translated, it gives CASSLDYGDGYTF.

V usage is TRBV25-1 and J usage is TRBJ2-3, with a possible D match to TRBD1 (5 bases). The CDR3 has 12 residues. Germline V gene sequence: CDR1 MGHDK, CDR2 SYGVNS. The germline V and J ends were trimmed by 4 bases and 4 bases, with 6 bases remaining between them. CDR3 in DNA: TGTGCCAGCAGTGCGACAGCAGATACGCAGTATTTT. Its protein is CASSATADTQYF.

The CDR3 loop reads CASSSDSDEQFF. The CDR3 DNA reads TGTGCCAGCAGCTCGGACAGTGATGAGCAGTTCTTC. The chain couples TRBV7-3 to TRBJ2-1, with D possibly being TRBD1 (6 bases). Germline V gene sequence: CDR1 SGHTA, CDR2 FQGTGA. Trimming took 4 bases from V and 8 from J, leaving 9 bases between them. This CDR3 has 12 residues.

Only one count was recorded for this clone. This sequence joins TRBV5-1 and TRBJ2-2; 11 nucleotides align to TRBD2. The J segment lost 2 bases and the V segment lost 4 bases, leaving 7 bases of the junction unmatched. This CDR3 is built from 17 residues. Germline CDR1 and CDR2: SGHRS and YFSETQ. In nucleotides, the CDR3 is TGCGCCAGCAGCCCGATGGGACTAGCGGTTAACACCGGGGAGCTGTTTTTT. Its protein is CASSPMGLAVNTGELFF.

This clone was detected once. This chain uses TRBV30 with TRBJ2-7, with 10 positions matching TRBD1. The V gene end was trimmed by 4 bases and the J gene end by 4 bases; junction bases not matched to a gene: 7. The CDR3 totals 14 residues. Germline CDR1 and CDR2: GTSNPN and SVGIG (reference sequence). CDR3 coding DNA: TGTGCCTGGAAAATAGGACAGGGGGGTTACGAGCAGTACTTC. It yields the protein CAWKIGQGGYEQYF.

Only a few counts were recorded for this clone. The chain uses TRBV18 and TRBJ1-6; D ambiguous. Trimming removed 2 bases from V and 5 bases from J, with 7 bases in between. The germline V gene encodes CDR1 KGHSH and CDR2 LQKENI. The CDR3 consists of 14 residues. The CDR3 DNA follows: TGTGCCAGCTCACCAAGGGAGAATAATTCACCCCTCCACTTT. Translated, it gives CASSPRENNSPLHF.

The chain uses TRBV27 and TRBJ1-5; D remains ambiguous. Germline V gene data show CDR1 as MNHEY and CDR2 as SMNVEV (reference sequence). Trimming took off 5 bases at V and 8 bases at J, with 13 bases between the two ends. The CDR3 totals 13 residues. CDR3 sequence reads: CASSVRGAEPQHF. In DNA, the CDR3 is TGTGCCAGCAGTGTCCGCGGAGCGGAGCCCCAGCATTTT.

The chain joins TRBV6-5 to TRBJ2-4, with 9 bases lining up with TRBD1. The V and J ends lost 2 bases and 6 bases, in that order; junction bases with no gene match: 5. This CDR3 comprises 15 residues. Germline CDR1 and CDR2: MNHEY and SVGAGI. The CDR3 coding sequence is TGTGCCAGCAGTTACGTGGGACAGGGATTAAACATTCAGTACTTC. This codes for CASSYVGQGLNIQYF.

The V call is TRBV29-1, the J call TRBJ1-2, with 9 bases matching TRBD1. In germline, CDR1 is SQVTM, CDR2 ANQGSEA. The CDR3 is made up of 12 amino acids. Trimming at V came to 6 bases and at J to 7 bases, leaving 6 bases not matched to a gene. The CDR3 DNA is TGCAGCGTGGGGGACAGGGCTGTTGGCTACACCTTC. As protein: CSVGDRAVGYTF.

The chain couples TRBV5-6 to TRBJ2-7; possibly TRBD1 for D (7 bases). The germline V gene encodes CDR1 SGHDT and CDR2 YYEEEE. This CDR3 spans 14 amino acids. Deletions cut 4 bases from V and 2 bases from J, with 13 bases between. The DNA of the CDR3 is TGTGCCAGCAGCCGGCAGGGGGAGGCCTACGAGCAGTACTTC. Translation: CASSRQGEAYEQYF.

CDR3 sequence reads: CATSDYRGGDTQYF. CDR3 DNA: TGTGCCACCAGTGATTATCGGGGTGGAGATACGCAGTATTTT. The gene calls are TRBV24-1 and TRBJ2-3; D might be TRBD2 (5 bases). Trimming took off 2 bases at V and 5 bases at J, with 10 bases between the two ends. The CDR3 extends over 14 amino acids. Germline V gives CDR1 KGHDR, CDR2 SFDVKD.

This clone occurred a few times. The V and J genes are TRBV21-1 and TRBJ1-2; TRBD1 reflects the table's D call only, with no check against the DNA. TRBV21-1 is shown as a pseudogene. The CDR3 has 14 amino acids. CDR3 sequence reads: CASSPRQAVYGYTF. Written as DNA, the CDR3 is TGTGCCAGCAGCCCCCGACAGGCAGTATATGGCTACACCTTC.

The V and J genes are TRBV19 and TRBJ1-5; weak D call: TRBD1 (5 bases). The CDR3 runs 15 residues. Trimming removed 0 bases at V and 5 bases at J, with 11 bases between. Germline V gene lookup returns CDR1 LNHDA and CDR2 SQIVND (reference sequence). CDR3 amino acids: CASSIEVGDYQPQHF. The CDR3 DNA reads as TGTGCCAGTAGTATAGAGGTAGGGGATTATCAGCCCCAGCATTTT.

The genes are TRBV4-1 and TRBJ2-1; D not certain. The germline V and J ends were trimmed by 0 bases and 8 bases, with 14 bases remaining between them. CDR1 MGHRA and CDR2 YSYEKL come from the germline V gene. The CDR3 contains 15 residues. The DNA of the CDR3 is TGCGCCAGCAGCCAAGATTTGACAAACCCCCATGAGCAGTTCTTC. It specifies CASSQDLTNPHEQFF.

The chain joins TRBV5-6 to TRBJ1-5; D unresolved. This CDR3 is built from 14 residues. Trimming stripped 1 base from V and 2 bases from J, with 7 bases between. The V gene's germline CDR1 is SGHDT and CDR2 YYEEEE. CDR3 loop: CASSLLQGNQPQHF. As DNA, the CDR3 is TGTGCCAGCAGCTTGTTACAAGGCAATCAGCCCCAGCATTTT.

The chain has TRBV5-4 and TRBJ2-5; 9 bases are shared with TRBD2. The germline gives CDR1 SGHNT, CDR2 YYREEE (reference sequence). V trimming: 6 bases; J trimming: 5 bases; junction bases outside the gene matches: 17. This CDR3 contains 17 residues. CDR3 bases: TGTGCCAGCATCTCCCGAGGGGTAGCGGGGGTTTCTGAGACCCAGTACTTC. Its translation is CASISRGVAGVSETQYF.

In its sample, this clone was seen a few times. The chain employs TRBV18 and TRBJ1-6, with 10 bases aligning to TRBD1. This CDR3 contains 15 residues. With 3 bases clipped from V and 10 bases from J, the junction kept 6 bases outside the gene matches. Per the germline V gene, CDR1 is KGHSH and CDR2 is LQKENI. The CDR3: CASSPTGTGVSPLHF. The CDR3, as DNA: TGTGCCAGCTCACCGACAGGGACAGGGGTCTCACCCCTCCACTTT.

This clone was counted many times. The chain links TRBV19 to TRBJ2-2; D unresolved. Trimming stripped 4 bases from V and 5 bases from J, with 11 bases between. Per germline, CDR1 LNHDA and CDR2 SQIVND (reference sequence). The CDR3 runs 14 residues. The CDR3, as DNA: TGTGCCAGTAGTAAAGCGCATACTACCGGGGAGCTGTTTTTT. This gives the protein CASSKAHTTGELFF. Based on the CDR3 plus reference TRBV19 and TRBJ2-2, the full variable domain is DGGITQSPKYLFRKEGQNVTLSCEQNLNHDAMYWYRQDPGQGLRLIYYSQIVNDFQKGDIAEGYSVSREKKESFPLTVTSAQKNPTAFYLCASSKAHTTGELFFGEGSRLTVL.

The V call is TRBV5-1, the J call TRBJ2-1, with 9 bases matching TRBD1. CDR1 SGHRS and CDR2 YFSETQ come from the germline V gene. V was pared by 3 bases and J by 5 bases, with 6 bases of the junction left unmatched. This CDR3 contains 15 residues. The CDR3 coding sequence is TGCGCCAGCAGCTCTCGACAGGGGGTTAACAATGAGCAGTTCTTC. Translated: CASSSRQGVNNEQFF.

This chain uses TRBV24-1 with TRBJ1-2, with TRBD1 matching over 12 bases. The CDR3 length is 16 residues. Unmatched junction bases numbered 7, after V lost 3 bases and J lost 6 bases. CDR1 and CDR2 (germline): KGHDR, SFDVKD. The CDR3 here is CATSDIRDRGRNGYTF. In nucleotides, the CDR3 is TGTGCCACCAGTGATATCCGGGACAGGGGGCGAAATGGCTACACCTTC.